This T cell receptor beta chain emerged from a study of blood T cells in healthy people across ages (dated by TCRdb to about 2015). Looking at the study overall: Template switching captured roughly one uniquely barcoded TCR beta cDNA molecule per two T cells in model experiments. The study analyzed two additional independent replicas of 1 million unique cDNA reads from the same blood draw for two donors, one aged 18 to 29 and one aged 80 or older. The donors were split into four age groups: young (average 16 years), middle-aged (over 35), aged (approximately 60) and long-lived (roughly 77). The study measured age-related changes in TCR beta repertoire diversity using deep sequencing normalized with unique cDNA molecular identifiers. To avoid experimental bias, donors of different ages were distributed randomly across sequencing lanes. Broader findings and caveats from the paper: Compared with the aged group, more naive CD4+ T cells, fewer expanded clones and increased TCR diversity were shown by the long-lived group, suggesting age selection. Observed TCR beta diversity correlated strongly with the percentage of naive T cells measured by flow cytometry. Estimates of total diversity from one million sequenced T cells were regarded as lower bounds and underestimates. As age increased, observed TCR beta diversity per million T cells dropped in a roughly linear way, and a significant reduction was already evident by age 40. Because donor CMV infection status was unknown, age-related changes in expanded clonotypes were potentially confounded. Since profiling was done on bulk unsorted PBMCs, naive and antigen-experienced compartments could not be conclusively compared.

Donors were 30 to 45 systemically healthy Caucasian individuals from Russia aged roughly 6 to 90 years. Each donor gave ten milliliters of peripheral blood, collected into EDTA-treated Vacutainer tubes. Ficoll-Paque density-gradient centrifugation was used to isolate PBMCs, with at least 6 million obtained per sample. Trizol reagent was used to extract total RNA from the PBMCs, yielding at least 5.5 micrograms per sample. For every donor, flow cytometry on a PBMC aliquot measured the percentage of naive CD45RAhigh/CD27high T cells. The CDR3, from cysteine to phenylalanine, totals 14 residues. The entry retains the CDR3 DNA only, 42 bases that are in frame from base 1. V is clipped by 1 base and J by 5 bases, and the sequence between their germline boundaries is 11 bases long. CDR1 and CDR2 were assigned from the germline V gene as SGHRS and YFSETQ. The library was made by 5' RACE. Sequencing was carried out with an Illumina HiSeq 2500. A second PCR of roughly 7 to 11 cycles was performed with a sample-barcoded 5' primer and a J-beta primer mix. A unique molecular identifier was introduced onto each TCR beta cDNA molecule by a template-switch 5' adaptor carrying 12 random nucleotides. Each sample yielded at least 2.5 million CDR3-containing paired-end reads. First-strand cDNA was synthesized from all RNA with the Mint cDNA synthesis kit, primed by a TRBC-specific oligonucleotide. Following uracil-DNA glycosylase treatment, a first 18-cycle PCR with universal primers M1SS and BC2_uni_R was performed on all cDNA. In the authors' own workflow: Normalization of each sample was performed by random selection of 1 million high-quality reads, each carrying a distinct molecular identifier. Reads sharing molecular identifiers were discarded rather than binned into consensus sequences. MiTCR, run with a Q25 quality threshold and the strictest error-elimination algorithm, handled CDR3 identification, clonotype clustering and error correction. A nonparametric unseen species model with Euler transformation was used to estimate a lower bound on total TCR beta diversity. TCRdb trimmed the raw reads at Q25, called clones with MiXCR and kept productive beta chains. Each record represents a unique CDR3 protein, reported with the most common genes and DNA among its rows. The V and J calls follow TCRdb's processing rather than the paper's. The sample includes 550,000 to 700,000 distinct CDR3 sequences, with roughly a quarter observed a single time. 15% to 20% of the sample comes from the top ten.

Remarks on this clonotype: Its target antigen remains unknown. No clone much larger than this one lies a single base away; base qualities are absent.

The sequencing input was blood. This sequence uses TRBV5-1 and TRBJ2-3; the D gene cannot be resolved reliably. This TCR was sampled from an older woman in good health. At the DNA level, the sequence is TGCGCCAGCAGCTTGTTTTCCCTCGGAGATACGCAGTATTTT. Its amino acids are CASSLFSLGDTQYF.